Listed here is a single TCR beta chain. The sample comes from a study of blood T cell repertoires in COVID-19. Across the whole study: The United States, Italy and Spain provided the acute and convalescent COVID-19 samples. The analysed material was cDNA or gDNA that came from T cells, B-cell-depleted T cells, or PBMCs.

This CDR3 spans 14 amino acids. Germline CDR1 reads MNHEY; CDR2 reads SVGAGI. J lost 7 bases, V lost 11 bases, and 9 bases had no gene match. Original handling: Amplification of reference gene primers provided the estimated nucleated cell counts. Assay: immunoSEQ multiplex PCR; the TCRdb copy retains only in-frame clones and omits some. D and trimming come from the DNA, and the V and J calls and clone size come from that table. The data hold 200,000 to 250,000 clones, with approximately 80% observed a single time. This receptor was taken from a woman aged 80 or over with COVID-19, enrolled during active disease. Sequencing was carried out using peripheral blood. This chain links TRBV6-5 with TRBJ1-6; 9 positions agree with TRBD1. The CDR3 sequence is CAGGRQGGNSPLHF. The CDR3 DNA reads as TGTGCCGGCGGAAGACAGGGGGGAAATTCACCCCTCCACTTT.